What follows are 8 T cell receptor beta chains derived from one specimen sequenced in a study of blood T cell repertoires in COVID-19. Assay: immunoSEQ multiplex PCR; the TCRdb copy retains only in-frame clones and omits some. The sample contains 380,000 or so clones, 89% of which appear only once. Sequencing used peripheral blood. Receptor source: a man aged 40-55 years with acute or convalescent COVID-19.

This clone was seen a few times. CDR3 protein: CATSDRQGRNQPQHF. For the CDR3, the DNA is TGTGCCACCAGTGACAGACAGGGAAGGAATCAGCCCCAGCATTTT. The genes are TRBV24-1 and TRBJ1-5; TRBD1 aligns across 7 bases. The CDR3 spans 15 residues. Germline trimming cut 4 bases from V and 4 bases from J; bases unmatched to any gene: 6. The V gene's germline CDR1 is KGHDR and CDR2 SFDVKD.

Here the CDR3 reads CASGHSGNQPQHF. In nucleotides, the CDR3 is TGTGCCAGCGGGCACAGTGGCAATCAGCCCCAGCATTTT. The chain links TRBV6-5 to TRBJ1-5; D gene uncertain. V was pared by 8 bases and J by 2 bases, with 10 bases between. The CDR3 length is 13 residues. Germline V gene sequence: CDR1 MNHEY, CDR2 SVGAGI.

The chain has TRBV5-1 and TRBJ2-1; 9 nucleotides align to TRBD2. CDR3 size: 18 residues. CDR1 and CDR2 (germline): SGHRS, YFSETQ. J lost 0 bases, V lost 2 bases, and 9 bases had no gene match. The DNA for the CDR3 is TGCGCCAGCAGCTTTTCCGCGGGAGGGTCCGGCTCCTACAATGAGCAGTTCTTC. Amino acids: CASSFSAGGSGSYNEQFF.

The J gene is TRBJ1-1, the V gene TRBV13; weak D call: TRBD1 (6 bases). Looked up from germline, CDR1 is PRHDT and CDR2 is FYEKMQ (reference sequence). Deletions cut 6 bases from V and 5 bases from J, with 22 bases between. There are 16 residues in the CDR3. The CDR3 nucleotides read TGTGCCAGCAGATACTTAGGGGGACATATTGGAACTGAAGCTTTCTTT. Translation: CASRYLGGHIGTEAFF.

The V call is TRBV6-6, the J call TRBJ2-1; TRBD2 might be the D (5 bases). V lost 2 bases and J 4 bases, leaving 12 bases between the germline ends. Germline V gene lookup returns CDR1 MNHNY and CDR2 SVGAGI (reference sequence). The CDR3 loop spans 15 amino acids. CDR3 nucleotides: TGTGCCAGCAGTTACCAGGAGGCTTCATACAATGAGCAGTTCTTC. This sequence encodes CASSYQEASYNEQFF.

This chain joins TRBV6-6 and TRBJ2-5; weak D call: TRBD1 (6 bases). There are 14 residues in the CDR3. V lost 6 bases and J lost 7, with 18 bases in between. Germline V CDR1 and CDR2: MNHNY, SVGAGI (reference sequence). This CDR3 is CASRPTGTKGTQYF. The CDR3, as DNA: TGTGCCAGCAGGCCCACCGGGACAAAAGGGACCCAGTACTTC.

This clone was seen a handful of times. The chain is built from TRBV10-3 and TRBJ2-1; maybe TRBD2 (5 bases). This CDR3 comprises 14 residues. Between the trimmed V and J ends, which lost 3 bases and 3 bases, there was a span of 9 bases. The V gene's germline CDR1 is ENHRY and CDR2 SYGVKD. The CDR3 DNA is TGTGCCATCAGTGAAAGCGGAGACTACAATGAGCAGTTCTTC. It is translated as CAISESGDYNEQFF.

The gene calls are TRBV2 and TRBJ1-1; 11 bases align to TRBD1. The germline V gene encodes CDR1 SNHLY and CDR2 FYNNEI. J lost 5 bases, V lost 6 bases, and 5 bases had no gene match. This CDR3 contains 14 residues. The CDR3 reads CASRDRGRGTEAFF. As DNA, the CDR3 is TGTGCCAGCAGGGACAGGGGGCGAGGAACTGAAGCTTTCTTT.